Shown below are 10 T cell receptor beta chains from a single sample sequenced in a study of identical twins. MiXCR was run by TCRdb on the 5' RACE reads, yielding one entry per CDR3 protein. The sample consists of 200,000 to 250,000 distinct CDR3 sequences, approximately 7.3% of them appearing once. This sample was also put to use in a study of yellow fever vaccine responses in identical twins.

Sequencing was carried out using CD8+ T cells sorted from blood. The receptors here all came from a woman aged 18-35 years in good health.

V is TRBV27 and J is TRBJ2-5, with 12 bases lining up with TRBD2. This CDR3 has 15 amino acids. V shed 4 bases and J 5 bases; nucleotides not matched to a gene: 5. Germline values: CDR1 MNHEY, CDR2 SMNVEV (reference sequence). Here the CDR3 reads CASSWLAGGRETQYF. As DNA, the CDR3 is TGTGCCAGCAGTTGGCTAGCGGGGGGGCGGGAGACCCAGTACTTC.

Many counts were recorded for this clonotype. The chain combines TRBV6-1 with TRBJ2-1; D is perhaps TRBD2 (7 bases). The germline V and J ends were trimmed by 6 bases and 0 bases, with 15 bases remaining between them. Germline V gene sequence: CDR1 MNHNS, CDR2 SASEGT. The CDR3 extends over 16 amino acids. This CDR3 is CASSHGGGGSYNEQFF. The CDR3 DNA is TGTGCCAGCAGCCACGGGGGAGGGGGCTCCTACAATGAGCAGTTCTTC.

V and J are TRBV5-1 and TRBJ1-1; perhaps TRBD1 as D (6 bases). Germline V CDR1 and CDR2: SGHRS, YFSETQ. V was clipped by 0 bases and J by 5 bases, with 17 bases between them. This CDR3 has 16 residues. CDR3 sequence: CASSLVPRGGETEAFF. In DNA, the CDR3 is TGCGCCAGCAGCTTGGTTCCCAGGGGAGGAGAAACTGAAGCTTTCTTT.

This clonotype was detected only a few times. The chain joins TRBV27 to TRBJ2-3, with 9 bases fitting TRBD2. The CDR3 runs 18 residues. V gave up 7 bases and J gave up 4 bases; unmatched junction bases: 18. Germline-derived CDR1 and CDR2 are MNHEY and SMNVEV (reference sequence). For the CDR3, the DNA is TGTGCCAGCAAGCGGCGGGTAGCGGGGGACTCCCCCTCAGATACGCAGTATTTT. Protein product: CASKRRVAGDSPSDTQYF.

This clonotype was observed a handful of times. The V gene is TRBV28, the J gene TRBJ2-2; 13 positions agree with TRBD2. The CDR3 length is 17 residues. Looked up from germline, CDR1 is MDHEN and CDR2 is SYDVKM. The trim removed 4 bases at V and 5 bases at J, leaving 7 bases unmatched. CDR3 protein: CASSSLAGGIGTGELFF. The CDR3 region has the DNA TGTGCCAGCAGTTCACTAGCGGGAGGGATTGGGACCGGGGAGCTGTTTTTT.

This clonotype was observed many times. The V call is TRBV12-3 or TRBV12-4, the J call TRBJ1-4; D not certain. This CDR3 comprises 11 residues. Deletions cut 8 bases from V and 8 bases from J, with 9 bases between. CDR3 sequence reads: CASGSGEKLFF. In nucleotides, the CDR3 is TGTGCCAGCGGGTCGGGGGAAAAACTGTTTTTT.

This clonotype was seen a handful of times. The chain is built from TRBV7-9 and TRBJ2-1; D ambiguous. V lost 7 bases, J lost 9 bases, and 7 bases lay in between. The CDR3 consists of 10 residues. Germline V gives CDR1 SEHNR, CDR2 FQNEAQ (reference sequence). The CDR3 nucleotides read TGTGCCAGCACCGGAATTGAGCAGTTCTTC. It codes for CASTGIEQFF.

Worth noting for this clonotype: Since the CDR3 does not end with the conserved phenylalanine or tryptophan, this likely comes from a read error. No DNA is shown, since the ends of the CDR3 on it are uncertain; the CDR3 is the one TCRdb lists. The J gene is TRBJ2-7, the V gene TRBV24-1; the D segment call TRBD2 is taken from the table without a DNA check. The CDR3 length is 15 residues, termini included. CDR1 and CDR2 from the germline V gene are KGHDR and SFDVKD. The CDR3 sequence is CATSDSREGSKEEYL.

V and J are TRBV28 and TRBJ1-5; possible D gene TRBD1, 5 bases. The CDR3 contains 15 residues. Trimming shortened V by 6 bases and J by 1 base, and 13 bases separated the two germline ends. CDR1 and CDR2 from the germline V gene are MDHEN and SYDVKM. For the CDR3, the DNA is TGTGCCAGCAGCACCGACAGTCAGAGCAATCAGCCCCAGCATTTT. Its protein product is CASSTDSQSNQPQHF.

J is TRBJ2-1 and V is TRBV9, with D perhaps assigned TRBD1 or TRBD2 (5 bases each). The CDR3 consists of 13 residues. Per germline, CDR1 SGDLS and CDR2 YYNGEE. V lost 0 bases and J 6 bases, leaving 7 bases between the germline ends. The CDR3 DNA reads TGTGCCAGCAGCGTAGCGGGACGCAATGAGCAGTTCTTC. This gives the protein CASSVAGRNEQFF.